This section outlines one T cell receptor (beta chain) sequence together with its context. The sample originates from a study of blood T cell repertoires in COVID-19. On the study more broadly: Samples of COVID-19 (acute and convalescent) were obtained from the United States, Italy and Spain.

Enrolled through a virtual design, the participants were between about 18 and 100 years of age and came from under 25 US areas. Among Cohort 3 donors, those recovered had two negative PCRs, clearance, or symptom resolution. The V end was cut by 3 bases, the J end by 1 base, with 8 bases between. The CDR3 is made up of 14 amino acids. CDR1 and CDR2 from the germline V gene are SEHNR and FQNEAQ (reference sequence). TCRdb's copy holds only in-frame clones and misses some; the assay was immunoSEQ multiplex PCR. Of about 270,000 clones detected, 70% to 90% appear once; the ten largest clones hold approximately 1%.

The sample consisted of PBMCs or T cells enriched from blood (not recorded which). The origin of this receptor is a woman younger than 45 who had recovered from COVID-19. This rearrangement joins TRBV7-9 to TRBJ2-3; D gene uncertain. Here the CDR3 reads CASSFTKRTDTQYF. For the CDR3, the DNA is TGTGCCAGCAGCTTTACAAAACGCACAGATACGCAGTATTTT.